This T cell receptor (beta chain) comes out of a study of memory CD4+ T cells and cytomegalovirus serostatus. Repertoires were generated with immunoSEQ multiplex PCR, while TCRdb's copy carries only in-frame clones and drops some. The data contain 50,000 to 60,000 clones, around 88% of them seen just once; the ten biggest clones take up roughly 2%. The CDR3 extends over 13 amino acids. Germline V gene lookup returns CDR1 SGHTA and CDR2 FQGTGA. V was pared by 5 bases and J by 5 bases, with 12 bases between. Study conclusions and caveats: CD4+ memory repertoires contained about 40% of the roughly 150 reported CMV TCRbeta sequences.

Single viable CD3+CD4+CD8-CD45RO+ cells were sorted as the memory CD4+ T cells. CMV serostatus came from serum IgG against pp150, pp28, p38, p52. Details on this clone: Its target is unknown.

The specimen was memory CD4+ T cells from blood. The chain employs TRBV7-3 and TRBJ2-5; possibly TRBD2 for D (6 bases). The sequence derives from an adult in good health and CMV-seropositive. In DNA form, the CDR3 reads TGTGCCAGCAGCCCCATACGGGGGGAGACCCAGTACTTC. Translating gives CASSPIRGETQYF.